One sample yielded the 8 T cell receptor beta chains listed below, sequenced in a study of response to subunit inactivated influenza vaccine. TCRdb reprocessed the RT-PCR reads via MiXCR and lists one record per CDR3 protein. The table shows roughly 650,000 distinct CDR3 sequences, with less than 15% occurring only once. The sequenced sample was PBMCs from blood, obtained roughly 15 days before vaccination. Receptors were obtained from a man in his fifties who received an inactivated influenza vaccine.

The CDR3 nucleotides are TGCGCCAGCAGCTTGGGGTCTAGCGGGTACCAAGAGACCCAGTACTTC. Translated: CASSLGSSGYQETQYF. This rearrangement joins TRBV5-1 to TRBJ2-5, with 8 positions matching TRBD2. The J segment lost 0 bases and the V segment lost 0 bases, leaving 4 bases of the junction unmatched. Germline lookup yields CDR1 SGHRS and CDR2 YFSETQ. CDR3 size: 16 residues.

This clonotype was recorded a few times. The chain recombines TRBV5-6 with TRBJ1-1; TRBD1 might be the D (6 bases). V lost 3 bases and J lost 3, with 12 bases in between. Germline V gene data show CDR1 as SGHDT and CDR2 as YYEEEE. There are 14 residues in the CDR3. CDR3 DNA: TGTGCCAGCAGCTCGGGGGGCTGGTACACTGAAGCTTTCTTT. Amino acid sequence: CASSSGGWYTEAFF.

This clonotype was picked up a small number of times. The gene calls are TRBV4-3 and TRBJ1-5; D perhaps matches TRBD1 (5 bases). Germline-derived CDR1 and CDR2 are LGHNA and YSLEER. Trimming took 4 bases from V and 3 from J, leaving 10 bases between them. The CDR3 runs to 14 residues. CDR3 loop: CASSPDTANQPQHF. The CDR3 nucleotides are TGCGCCAGCAGCCCGGACACCGCCAATCAGCCCCAGCATTTT.

This clonotype was detected many times. This chain uses TRBV5-6 with TRBJ2-3; TRBD1 or TRBD2 may be the D gene (5 bases each). Germline V gene data show CDR1 as SGHDT and CDR2 as YYEEEE. This CDR3 is built from 14 residues. V was cut by 3 bases and J by 4 bases, with 12 bases left in between. This CDR3 is CASSSTVGADTQYF. The CDR3 DNA is TGTGCCAGCAGCTCCACGGTGGGGGCAGATACGCAGTATTTT. Based on the CDR3 plus reference TRBV5-6 and TRBJ2-3, the full variable domain is DAGVTQSPTHLIKTRGQQVTLRCSPKSGHDTVSWYQQALGQGPQFIFQYYEEEERQRGNFPDRFSGHQFPNYSSELNVNALLLGDSALYLCASSSTVGADTQYFGPGTRLTVL.

A single count supports this clonotype. The chain is built from TRBV7-8 and TRBJ2-7; TRBD2 matches at 9 bases. CDR1 SGHVS and CDR2 FQNEAQ come from the germline V gene. The CDR3 sequence is 13 residues long. V was pared by 3 bases and J by 7 bases, with 4 bases of the junction left unmatched. The CDR3 DNA reads TGTGCCAGCAGCTTCGGGCGGGAGGGTGAGCAGTACTTC. Translated: CASSFGREGEQYF.

The chain links TRBV28 to TRBJ1-6; perhaps TRBD1 as D (5 bases). Germline values: CDR1 MDHEN, CDR2 SYDVKM. This CDR3 region has 13 residues. V was clipped by 6 bases and J by 13 bases, with 16 bases between them. DNA for the CDR3: TGTGCCAGCAGACCCCGGGACGGTCTCCCCCTCCACTTT. This encodes CASRPRDGLPLHF.

Only a few counts were recorded for this clonotype. The rearrangement joins TRBV6-2 or TRBV6-3 to TRBJ2-1; D unclear. The CDR3 consists of 12 residues. Germline CDR1 and CDR2: MNHEY and SVGEGT. V was shortened by 0 bases and J by 9 bases, with 6 bases between the two germline ends. In DNA form, the CDR3 reads TGTGCCAGCAGTTACTCTGGTGGTGAGCAGTTCTTC. It yields the protein CASSYSGGEQFF.

This chain uses TRBV19 with TRBJ2-5; D possibly corresponds to TRBD2 (6 bases). V lost 10 bases and J lost 2, with 20 bases in between. Germline V CDR1 and CDR2: LNHDA, SQIVND (reference sequence). This CDR3 is 15 amino acids long. This CDR3 is CATQRGGAGQETQYF. The CDR3 region has the DNA TGTGCCACACAACGGGGCGGGGCTGGGCAAGAGACCCAGTACTTC.